The sample holds many counts of the clone carrying this TCR beta chain. This specimen belongs to a study of blood T cells in healthy people across ages. Germline lookup yields CDR1 MDHEN and CDR2 SYDVKM. This CDR3 spans 14 amino acids. Deletions cut 7 bases from V and 5 bases from J, with 18 bases between. A second roughly 6 to 11 cycle PCR used barcoded and J-beta primers. Using its own MiXCR run on the 5' RACE reads, TCRdb lists one record per CDR3 protein. Of hundreds of thousands of distinct CDR3 sequences listed, more than 25% are singletons. The genes are TRBV28 and TRBJ2-7; D remains unclear. This TCR derives from a woman older than 75 in good health. Specimen: blood. The CDR3: CASTSRTGPNEQYF. CDR3 coding DNA: TGTGCCAGCACCTCTCGGACGGGCCCCAACGAGCAGTACTTC.